Below, 27 T cell receptor beta chains from the same sample are listed, as sequenced in a study of blood T cells in healthy people across ages. Sample-barcoded 5' priming and a J-beta primer mix drove a second PCR of about 7 to 12 cycles. Each CDR3 protein gets one entry after TCRdb re-called the 5' RACE reads with MiXCR. This table has about 780,000 distinct CDR3 sequences, roughly 46% appearing once. Sequenced material: blood. These TCRs come from an older man in good health.

This chain uses TRBV27 with TRBJ2-1; TRBD2 aligns across 10 bases. V dropped 3 bases and J dropped 0; count of bases not matched to a gene: 8. The CDR3 runs 18 residues. Germline V lookup: CDR1 MNHEY, CDR2 SMNVEV (reference sequence). The CDR3 DNA is TGTGCCAGCAGTTTCGCTAGCGGGGGCCATAGCTCCTACAATGAGCAGTTCTTC. Translated, it gives CASSFASGGHSSYNEQFF.

Concerning this clonotype itself: A much larger clone sits a single nucleotide away, making a read error possible. The rearrangement links TRBV7-3 to TRBJ2-5; 9 bases fit TRBD1. Germline values: CDR1 SGHTA, CDR2 FQGTGA. The CDR3 has 16 residues. CDR3 DNA sequence: TGTGCCAGCAGCCCCCGGGACAGGGTATACCAAGAGGCCCAGTACTTC. It encodes CASSPRDRVYQEAQYF.

This clonotype has a count of ten or more. The chain couples TRBV5-1 to TRBJ2-3; weak D call: TRBD1 (5 bases). V lost 1 base and J lost 3, with 12 bases in between. The germline gives CDR1 SGHRS, CDR2 YFSETQ. The CDR3 extends over 15 amino acids. The CDR3 loop reads CASSLWQGGTDTQYF. CDR3 nucleotides: TGCGCCAGCAGCTTGTGGCAGGGTGGGACAGATACGCAGTATTTT.

Concerning this clonotype: The junction differs from germline at one of its ends, possibly a read error. The chain combines TRBV12-3 or TRBV12-4 with TRBJ2-7; D could derive from TRBD1 or TRBD2 (5 bases each). The CDR3 has 14 residues. The CDR3 DNA follows: TGTGCCAGCAGTTTATCAGGGAGCGCCTACGGGCAGTACTTC. Its protein product is CASSLSGSAYGQYF.

This clonotype appeared a single time. This sequence joins TRBV29-1 and TRBJ2-7, with D possibly matching TRBD2 (6 bases). CDR1 is SQVTM and CDR2 is ANQGSEA in the germline V gene. Trimming stripped 7 bases from V and 3 bases from J, with 13 bases between. The CDR3 consists of 12 residues. CDR3 loop: CSAGGAVYEQYF. The CDR3 nucleotides read TGCAGCGCCGGGGGTGCCGTCTACGAGCAGTACTTC.

The CDR3 is CASSDSGRISYEQYF. Written as DNA, the CDR3 is TGCGCCAGCAGCGATAGCGGGAGAATATCCTACGAGCAGTACTTC. The chain links TRBV10-2 to TRBJ2-7; 9 bases fit TRBD2. There are 15 residues in the CDR3. Germline values: CDR1 WSHSY, CDR2 SAAADI. Unmatched junction bases numbered 7, after V lost 6 bases and J lost 1 base.

The V and J genes are TRBV29-1 and TRBJ2-3; D uncertain. The CDR3 consists of 14 residues. CDR1 and CDR2 (germline): SQVTM, ANQGSEA. V was trimmed by 1 base and J by 8 bases, leaving 16 bases between them. This CDR3 is CSVEVPSGSGTQYF. CDR3 DNA: TGCAGCGTTGAAGTTCCCTCCGGGTCCGGTACGCAGTATTTT.

This clonotype was observed a handful of times. This sequence joins TRBV3-1 and TRBJ2-7, with TRBD2 identical over 8 bases. There are 13 residues in the CDR3. The germline CDR1 and CDR2 sequences are LGHDT and YNNKEL (reference sequence). The trim removed 4 bases at V and 5 bases at J, leaving 4 bases unmatched. Here the CDR3 DNA reads TGTGCCAGCAGCCGGACTAGCAGCAACGAGCAGTACTTC. Translated: CASSRTSSNEQYF.

This clonotype is a singleton in its sample. This chain connects TRBV19 to TRBJ2-1; the match to TRBD2 covers 7 bases. CDR1 is LNHDA and CDR2 is SQIVND in the germline V gene (reference sequence). The trim removed 7 bases at V and 10 bases at J, leaving 10 bases unmatched. The CDR3 consists of 13 residues. DNA of the CDR3: TGTGCCAGTATTATTACTAGCGTGAGGGAGCAGTTCTTC. It specifies CASIITSVREQFF.

The chain couples TRBV7-2 to TRBJ2-3; 8 positions agree with TRBD2. The CDR3 is 14 residues long. V dropped 5 bases and J dropped 5; count of bases not matched to a gene: 6. Germline CDR1 SGHTA, CDR2 FQGNSA. This CDR3 is CASSHGRALDTQYF. Here the CDR3 DNA reads TGTGCCAGCAGCCACGGGAGGGCCTTAGATACGCAGTATTTT.

This clonotype is a singleton in its sample. The chain carries TRBV27 and TRBJ1-2, with a possible D match to TRBD1 (6 bases). Trimming removed 5 bases from V and 3 bases from J, with 16 bases in between. Germline V CDR1 and CDR2: MNHEY, SMNVEV (reference sequence). The CDR3 extends over 15 amino acids. The CDR3, as DNA: TGTGCCAGCAGTCCGCGGGGGCCGTGGGACTATGGCTACACCTTC. The encoded protein is CASSPRGPWDYGYTF.

The J gene is TRBJ1-5, the V gene TRBV20-1; D is undetermined. Germline CDR1 reads DFQATT; CDR2 reads SNEGSKA (reference sequence). Trimming took off 1 base at V and 4 bases at J, with 8 bases between the two ends. The CDR3 runs 13 residues. The CDR3 here is CSARGQTNQPQHF. The CDR3 DNA reads as TGCAGTGCTAGAGGACAAACGAATCAGCCCCAGCATTTT.

Many counts were recorded for this clonotype. The rearrangement joins TRBV6-1 to TRBJ1-4; D gene ambiguous. Germline values: CDR1 MNHNS, CDR2 SASEGT. Trimming stripped 5 bases from V and 8 bases from J, with 12 bases between. CDR3 length equals 13 residues. The CDR3, as DNA: TGTGCCAGCAGTACTATGGTAGGAGAAAAACTGTTTTTT. Protein product: CASSTMVGEKLFF.

In this sample, this clonotype turned up a few times. This rearrangement joins TRBV5-1 to TRBJ2-1, with 15 bases aligning to TRBD2. This CDR3 contains 16 residues. Per the germline V gene, CDR1 is SGHRS and CDR2 is YFSETQ. V trimming: 5 bases; J trimming: 4 bases; junction bases outside the gene matches: 4. As DNA, the CDR3 is TGCGCCAGCAGTTGGGGGACTAGCGGGGGGTACAATGAGCAGTTCTTC. Its protein product is CASSWGTSGGYNEQFF.

This clonotype has at least ten counts. V gene TRBV29-1 combines with J gene TRBJ2-4, with 12 bases aligning to TRBD2. The CDR3 totals 14 residues. CDR1 SQVTM and CDR2 ANQGSEA come from the germline V gene. Trimming cost V 1 base and J 7 bases; bases outside gene matches: 2. CDR3 nucleotides: TGCAGCGTTGAAGCTAGCGGGAGGGGGAACATTCAGTACTTC. Protein product: CSVEASGRGNIQYF.

The chain couples TRBV29-1 to TRBJ1-2; D is possibly TRBD1 (5 bases). The CDR3 runs to 12 residues. V lost 6 bases to trimming and J lost 4 bases, with 12 bases between them. CDR1 SQVTM and CDR2 ANQGSEA come from the germline V gene. The DNA for the CDR3 is TGCAGCGTCCCGCAGGGTGGCTATGGCTACACCTTC. Its translation is CSVPQGGYGYTF.

As concerns this clonotype: With a much larger clone just one base away, this may be a read error. V and J are TRBV12-3 or TRBV12-4 and TRBJ2-4; D remains unclear. V shed 5 bases and J shed 3 bases, with 11 bases lying between them. CDR3 size: 14 residues. The CDR3 here is CASSPMLVKNIQYF. For the CDR3, the DNA is TGTGCCAGCAGTCCAATGTTAGTCAAAAACATTCAGTACTTC.

Regarding this clonotype: The germline gene is not matched at one end of the junction; a read error may be the cause. The gene calls are TRBV12-3 or TRBV12-4 and TRBJ2-7, with 7 bases that match TRBD2. The CDR3 loop spans 13 amino acids. CDR3 protein: CASSYGGLRELYF. The DNA for the CDR3 is TGTGCCAGCAGTTACGGGGGATTGCGGGAGCTGTACTTC.

This clonotype was seen a handful of times. CDR3 nucleotide sequence: TGTGCCTACCCCCCCATTGGACAGAGAGGAGGCTACACCTTC. Its translation: CAYPPIGQRGGYTF. V and J are TRBV30 and TRBJ1-2, with TRBD1 as a possible D gene (6 bases). The CDR3 extends over 14 amino acids. Trimming cost V 7 bases and J 8 bases, with 23 bases left between them. Germline-derived CDR1 and CDR2 are GTSNPN and SVGIG (reference sequence).

The chain has TRBV5-5 and TRBJ1-1, with D tentatively TRBD1 (5 bases). Germline loops: CDR1 SGHKS, CDR2 YYEKEE (reference sequence). Deletions cut 4 bases from V and 2 bases from J, with 15 bases between. CDR3 length: 15 residues. Here the CDR3 reads CASSLGLTVNTEAFF. In DNA form, the CDR3 reads TGTGCCAGCAGCCTGGGACTGACGGTTAACACTGAAGCTTTCTTT.

This clonotype was observed once. The chain carries TRBV6-6 and TRBJ2-3; D unclear. Germline V gene sequence: CDR1 MNHNY, CDR2 SVGAGI (reference sequence). V was cut by 8 bases and J by 6 bases, with 9 bases left in between. This CDR3 has 11 amino acids. CDR3 protein: CASGLGDTQYF. CDR3 in DNA: TGTGCCAGCGGTTTAGGCGATACGCAGTATTTT.

The chain is built from TRBV28 and TRBJ2-1; D may match TRBD1 or TRBD2 (6 bases each). The length of the CDR3 is 16 residues. With 3 bases removed from V and 6 bases from J, the gap between germline ends came to 18 bases. The germline V gene has CDR1 MDHEN and CDR2 SYDVKM. The CDR3 coding sequence is TGTGCCAGCAGTTTCTCGGGACGTTCGGGGGCCAATGAGCAGTTCTTC. It is translated as CASSFSGRSGANEQFF.

V usage is TRBV7-9 and J usage is TRBJ2-5; either TRBD1 or TRBD2 may fit D (6 bases each). CDR3 size: 12 residues. CDR1 and CDR2 from the germline V gene are SEHNR and FQNEAQ (reference sequence). V lost 5 bases, J lost 11 bases, and 15 bases lay in between. CDR3 loop: CASSLGHREQYF. CDR3 sequence (DNA): TGTGCCAGCAGCCTGGGACACCGGGAGCAGTACTTC. The whole variable domain, filled in from reference TRBV7-9 and TRBJ2-5, reads DTGVSQNPRHKITKRGQNVTFRCDPISEHNRLYWYRQTLGQGPEFLTYFQNEAQLEKSRLLSDRFSAERPKGSFSTLEIQRTEQGDSAMYLCASSLGHREQYFGPGTRLLVL.

The rearrangement joins TRBV10-3 to TRBJ2-5; no reliable D call. V was pared by 3 bases and J by 4 bases, with 3 bases between. The CDR3 runs to 11 residues. The germline V gene encodes CDR1 ENHRY and CDR2 SYGVKD. CDR3 coding DNA: TGTGCCATCAGTGACCGAGAGACCCAGTACTTC. Translating gives CAISDRETQYF.

The rearrangement links TRBV6-1 to TRBJ2-5; 9 bases align to TRBD1. With the DNA end fitting TRBJ2-7 better, the J assignment may be wrong. The germline CDR1 and CDR2 sequences are MNHNS and SASEGT. This CDR3 spans 16 amino acids. DNA for the CDR3: TGTGCCAGCAGTGGACAGATTGACAGGGGGGTCCACGAGCAGTACTTC. It translates to CASSGQIDRGVHEQYF.

The V call is TRBV13, the J call TRBJ2-3; no definite D call. CDR1 and CDR2 (germline): PRHDT, FYEKMQ (reference sequence). V lost 0 bases, J lost 5 bases, and 9 bases lay in between. The CDR3 sequence is 14 residues long. The CDR3 sequence: CASSLGSLIDTQYF. The DNA for the CDR3 is TGTGCCAGCAGCTTAGGATCCTTAATAGATACGCAGTATTTT.

This clonotype was picked up a small number of times. V gene TRBV5-1 combines with J gene TRBJ2-1; D uncertain. The CDR3 has 15 amino acids. Germline CDR1 and CDR2: SGHRS and YFSETQ. Trimming removed 2 bases at V and 0 bases at J, with 9 bases between. The CDR3 nucleotides read TGCGCCAGCAGCTTTACAGATACCTCCTACAATGAGCAGTTCTTC. Protein product: CASSFTDTSYNEQFF.